A single TCR beta chain is shown here with its context. Its antigen is unknown. This specimen comes from a study of OX40 agonist ivuxolimab in advanced cancers. Whole-study context: Patients were treated with intravenous ivuxolimab, dosed at 0.01 to 10 mg/kg and infused every 2 weeks. Partial responses occurred in three patients (one hepatocellular carcinoma, two cutaneous melanoma). The eligibility criteria allowed prior anti-PD-1, anti-PD-L1 or anti-CTLA-4 therapy, and 30% to 40% had some. Study-level findings and limits: Partial responders at 0.1-3.0 mg/kg showed near-lowest clonal expansion.

Between the trimmed V and J ends, which lost 4 bases and 6 bases, there was a span of 15 bases. CDR1 and CDR2 (germline): MNHEY, SMNVEV (reference sequence). The CDR3 length is 14 residues. Using immunoSEQ multiplex PCR, the repertoire was profiled, and TCRdb retains in-frame clones only, with some absent. The repertoire includes tens of thousands of clones, 85% to 95% of them detected once, and over 2.5% sits in the top ten. This receptor was taken from an adult with an advanced solid tumor such as melanoma, head and neck, liver or kidney cancer. The chain couples TRBV27 to TRBJ1-2; maybe TRBD1 (5 bases). This material consisted of CD4+ or CD8+ T cells sorted from blood, taken in a trial of the OX40 agonist ivuxolimab. CDR3 bases: TGTGCCAGCAGTTCCCGGGGGGGAGCTGATGGCTACACCTTC. This translates into CASSSRGGADGYTF.